This T cell receptor (beta chain) appears in the sequencing data of a study of regulatory T cells in long-lasting Graves disease. Both iRepertoire HTBI primers and Arm-PCR of CDR3 regions were used to build the TCR beta libraries. TCRdb ran MiXCR on the multiplex PCR reads and lists one entry per CDR3 protein. The data hold roughly 500,000 distinct CDR3 sequences, with about 12% observed a single time. As to time point: newly diagnosed GD, antithyroid drugs for less than 3 months. The TCR library used RNA extracted from PBMCs. This CDR3 comprises 14 residues. V was shortened by 7 bases and J by 2 bases, with 12 bases between the two germline ends. Germline V gene sequence: CDR1 MDHEN, CDR2 SYDVKM. Many counts were recorded for this clonotype. These sequences were also reported in another study, on T cells in Graves' hyperthyroidism and ophthalmopathy. That paper notes: During a first-round RT-PCR of the TCR CDR3, the HTBI primer set was used.

This chain links TRBV28 with TRBJ2-1; maybe TRBD1 (5 bases). The starting material was peripheral blood mononuclear cells (PBMCs), obtained at new diagnosis, from a patient treated with antithyroid drugs. The TCR originated in a woman in her 30s with Graves disease. CDR3 nucleotides: TGTGCCAGCATGGGGCAGGGCGCCTACAATGAGCAGTTCTTC. It encodes CASMGQGAYNEQFF.